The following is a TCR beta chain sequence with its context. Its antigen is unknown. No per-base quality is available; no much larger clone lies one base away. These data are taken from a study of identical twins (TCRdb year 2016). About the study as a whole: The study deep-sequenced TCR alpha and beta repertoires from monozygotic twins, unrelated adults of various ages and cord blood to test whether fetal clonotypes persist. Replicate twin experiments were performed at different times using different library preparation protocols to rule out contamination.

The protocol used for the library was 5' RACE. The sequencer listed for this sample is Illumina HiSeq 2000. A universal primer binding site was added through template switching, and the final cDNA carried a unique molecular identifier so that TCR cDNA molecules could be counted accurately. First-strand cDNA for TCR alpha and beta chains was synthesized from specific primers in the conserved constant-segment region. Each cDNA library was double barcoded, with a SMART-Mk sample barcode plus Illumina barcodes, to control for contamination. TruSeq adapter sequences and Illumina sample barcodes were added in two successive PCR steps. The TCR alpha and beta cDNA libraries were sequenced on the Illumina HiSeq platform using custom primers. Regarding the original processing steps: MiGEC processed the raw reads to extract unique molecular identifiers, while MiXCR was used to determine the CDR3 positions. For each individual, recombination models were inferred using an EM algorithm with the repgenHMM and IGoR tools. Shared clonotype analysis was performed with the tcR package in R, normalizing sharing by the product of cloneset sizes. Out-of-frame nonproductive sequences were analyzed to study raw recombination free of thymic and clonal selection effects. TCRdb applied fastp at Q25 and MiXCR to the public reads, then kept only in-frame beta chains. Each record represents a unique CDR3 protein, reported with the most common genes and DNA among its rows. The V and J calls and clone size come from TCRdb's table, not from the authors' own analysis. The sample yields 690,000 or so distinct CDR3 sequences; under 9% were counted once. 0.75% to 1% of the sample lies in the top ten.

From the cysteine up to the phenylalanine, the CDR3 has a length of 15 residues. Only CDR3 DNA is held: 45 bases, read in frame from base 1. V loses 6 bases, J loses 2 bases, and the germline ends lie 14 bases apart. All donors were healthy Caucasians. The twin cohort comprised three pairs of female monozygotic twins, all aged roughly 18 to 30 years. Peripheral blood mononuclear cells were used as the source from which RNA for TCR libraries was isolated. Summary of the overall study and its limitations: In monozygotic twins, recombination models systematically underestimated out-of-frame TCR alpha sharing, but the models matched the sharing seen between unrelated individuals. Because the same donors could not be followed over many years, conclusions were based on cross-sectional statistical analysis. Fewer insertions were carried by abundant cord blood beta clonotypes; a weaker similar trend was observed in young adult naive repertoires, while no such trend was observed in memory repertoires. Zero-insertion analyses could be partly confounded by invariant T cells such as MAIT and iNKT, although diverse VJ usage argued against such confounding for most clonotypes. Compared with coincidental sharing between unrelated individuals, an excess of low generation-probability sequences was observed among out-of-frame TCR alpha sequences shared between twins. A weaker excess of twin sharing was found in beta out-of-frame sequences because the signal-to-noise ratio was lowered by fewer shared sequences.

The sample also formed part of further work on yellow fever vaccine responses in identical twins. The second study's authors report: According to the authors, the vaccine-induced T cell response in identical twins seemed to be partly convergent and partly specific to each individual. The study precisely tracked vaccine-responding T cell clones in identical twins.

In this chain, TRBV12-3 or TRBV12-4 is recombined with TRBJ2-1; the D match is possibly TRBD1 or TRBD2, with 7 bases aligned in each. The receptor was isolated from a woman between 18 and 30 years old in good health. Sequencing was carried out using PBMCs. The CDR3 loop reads CASRLQGGTYNEQFF. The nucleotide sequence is TGTGCCAGCAGACTCCAGGGGGGGACCTACAATGAGCAGTTCTTC.